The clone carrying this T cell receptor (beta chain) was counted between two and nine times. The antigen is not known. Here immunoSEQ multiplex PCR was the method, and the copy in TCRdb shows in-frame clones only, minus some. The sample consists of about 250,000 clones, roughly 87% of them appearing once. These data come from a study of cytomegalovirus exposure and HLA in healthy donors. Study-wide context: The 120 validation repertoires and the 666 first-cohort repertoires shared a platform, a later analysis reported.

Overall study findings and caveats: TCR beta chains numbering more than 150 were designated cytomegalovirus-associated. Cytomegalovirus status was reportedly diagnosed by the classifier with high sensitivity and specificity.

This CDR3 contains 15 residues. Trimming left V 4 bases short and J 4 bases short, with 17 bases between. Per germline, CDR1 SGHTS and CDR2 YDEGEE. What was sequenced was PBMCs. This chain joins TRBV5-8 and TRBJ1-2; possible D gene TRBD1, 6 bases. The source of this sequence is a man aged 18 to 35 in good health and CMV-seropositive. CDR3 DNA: TGTGCCAGCAGCCGGGGGGCGGTTGTGGGCTATGGCTACACCTTC. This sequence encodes CASSRGAVVGYGYTF.